Below are 32 T cell receptor beta chains sequenced from a single sample in a study of cytomegalovirus exposure and HLA in healthy donors. In the PCR, 60 Vbeta and 13 Jbeta primers were used. TCRdb keeps only in-frame clones here, not all; method: immunoSEQ multiplex PCR. The record lists about 67,000 clones, of which the ten most abundant hold approximately 5.3%. The sequenced sample consisted of PBMCs. The receptors stem from a man younger than 40 in good health and CMV-seropositive.

The rearrangement uses TRBV5-5 and TRBJ2-7; TRBD2 might be the D (5 bases). From germline, CDR1 is SGHKS and CDR2 YYEKEE (reference sequence). This CDR3 contains 13 residues. Deletions cut 2 bases from V and 3 bases from J, with 9 bases between. This chain's CDR3 is CASSFGEGYEQYF. CDR3 bases: TGTGCCAGCAGCTTTGGCGAGGGCTACGAGCAGTACTTC.

The chain has TRBV6-6 and TRBJ1-1, with 9 bases lining up with TRBD1. CDR1 and CDR2 (germline): MNHNY, SVGAGI (reference sequence). CDR3 size: 15 residues. Losses at the gene ends were 5 bases for V and 4 bases for J; bases not matched to a gene: 8. CDR3 loop: CASSVTGTGSTEAFF. CDR3 bases: TGTGCCAGCAGTGTGACCGGGACAGGGAGCACTGAAGCTTTCTTT.

The genes are TRBV4-1 and TRBJ2-7; 10 positions match TRBD1. The CDR3 consists of 15 residues. Trimming cost V 4 bases and J 7 bases; bases outside gene matches: 10. Germline-derived CDR1 and CDR2 are MGHRA and YSYEKL. The CDR3 loop is CASSLGQGERKEQYF. CDR3 DNA sequence: TGCGCCAGCAGCCTCGGACAGGGGGAGAGGAAGGAGCAGTACTTC.

The V gene is TRBV4-1, the J gene TRBJ2-7; 7 bases agree with TRBD2. The CDR3 spans 17 residues. Germline CDR1 is MGHRA and CDR2 is YSYEKL. V was clipped by 2 bases and J by 0 bases; unmatched bases: 10. CDR3 nucleotide sequence: TGCGCCAGCAGCCAAATGGACGGGACTAAAAGCTCCTACGAGCAGTACTTC. This encodes CASSQMDGTKSSYEQYF.

The V gene is TRBV29-1, the J gene TRBJ1-1; D is uncertain. V was shortened by 0 bases and J by 7 bases, with 15 bases between the two germline ends. Per germline, CDR1 SQVTM and CDR2 ANQGSEA. The length of the CDR3 is 14 residues. The CDR3 DNA sequence: TGCAGCGTTGAAGATCGTGGGCTTCCCCGTGAAGCTTTCTTT. The encoded protein is CSVEDRGLPREAFF.

The chain joins TRBV7-9 to TRBJ2-3; D is perhaps TRBD2 (6 bases). Germline CDR1 reads SEHNR; CDR2 reads FQNEAQ (reference sequence). Trimming took off 7 bases at V and 0 bases at J, with 20 bases between the two ends. CDR3 length: 17 residues. In nucleotides, the CDR3 is TGTGCCAGCACCTACCCTCGGGCTAGCGAAAGCACAGATACGCAGTATTTT. Its protein is CASTYPRASESTDTQYF. Full variable domain (remainder filled in from reference TRBV7-9 and TRBJ2-3): DTGVSQNPRHKITKRGQNVTFRCDPISEHNRLYWYRQTLGQGPEFLTYFQNEAQLEKSRLLSDRFSAERPKGSFSTLEIQRTEQGDSAMYLCASTYPRASESTDTQYFGPGTRLTVL.

This chain joins TRBV6-6 and TRBJ2-7, with 9 positions matching TRBD1. CDR3 length: 16 amino acids. The V gene's germline CDR1 is MNHNY and CDR2 SVGAGI (reference sequence). V dropped 4 bases and J dropped 2; count of bases not matched to a gene: 9. The CDR3: CASSFPTGGRTYEQYF. CDR3 DNA sequence: TGTGCCAGCAGTTTTCCCACAGGGGGCCGAACCTACGAGCAGTACTTC.

The chain is built from TRBV7-9 and TRBJ1-5; 7 positions agree with TRBD1. CDR3 length: 14 amino acids. Trimming cost V 1 base and J 6 bases; bases outside gene matches: 3. Per the germline V gene, CDR1 is SEHNR and CDR2 is FQNEAQ (reference sequence). The CDR3 DNA reads as TGTGCCAGCAGCTTAGAGGGGGCTGCTCAGCCCCAGCATTTT. Translating gives CASSLEGAAQPQHF.

The V call is TRBV6-6, the J call TRBJ1-5, with D perhaps TRBD1 (6 bases). This CDR3 has 15 amino acids. Germline loops: CDR1 MNHNY, CDR2 SVGAGI (reference sequence). Trimming pared 2 bases from V and 7 bases from J, leaving 15 bases between. DNA for the CDR3: TGTGCCAGCAGTTACGCCCACAGGGAACCCCAGCCCCAGCATTTT. Translated: CASSYAHREPQPQHF.

The rearrangement uses TRBV7-8 and TRBJ1-5, with D perhaps TRBD1 (6 bases). Germline V gene lookup returns CDR1 SGHVS and CDR2 FQNEAQ. The CDR3 is 16 amino acids. V was cut by 5 bases and J by 3 bases, with 17 bases left in between. CDR3 nucleotide sequence: TGTGCCAGCAGCCCCGGGGCAGGGGCTTACAATCAGCCCCAGCATTTT. Protein sequence: CASSPGAGAYNQPQHF.

The gene calls are TRBV4-2 and TRBJ2-3; D might be TRBD1 (6 bases). Germline CDR1 and CDR2: LGHNA and YNFKEQ. V shed 4 bases and J shed 2 bases, with 13 bases lying between them. The CDR3 consists of 15 residues. CDR3 nucleotides: TGTGCCAGCAGCCCCCGGGACACAAACACAGATACGCAGTATTTT. It translates to CASSPRDTNTDTQYF.

This chain links TRBV5-1 with TRBJ2-7, with TRBD1 identical over 7 bases. The V segment lost 4 bases and the J segment 4 bases; nucleotides outside the gene matches: 8. CDR1 is SGHRS and CDR2 is YFSETQ in the germline V gene. The CDR3 totals 14 residues. CDR3 DNA: TGCGCCAGCAGCCCCCTCGACAGGGTTTACGAGCAGTACTTC. This encodes CASSPLDRVYEQYF.

Turning to this clone: A read error may produce the germline difference seen at one junction end. The chain is built from TRBV7-7 and TRBJ2-3; TRBD1 is a possible D gene (5 bases). The CDR3 covers 14 residues. CDR1 and CDR2 (germline): SSHAT, FNYEAQ (reference sequence). The CDR3 here is CASSLTGFTDKQYF. CDR3 nucleotide sequence: TGTGCTAGCAGCTTAACAGGCTTCACAGATAAGCAGTATTTT.

The chain combines TRBV4-2 with TRBJ2-7, with 8 bases lining up with TRBD2. Germline V lookup: CDR1 LGHNA, CDR2 YNFKEQ. Trimming cost V 2 bases and J 2 bases; bases outside gene matches: 11. CDR3 length: 17 residues. DNA for the CDR3: TGTGCCAGCAGCCAATTTTATCGGCGGGAGGCCCCCTACGAGCAGTACTTC. It yields the protein CASSQFYRREAPYEQYF.

The chain employs TRBV4-2 and TRBJ2-7; 13 nucleotides line up with TRBD2. CDR1 is LGHNA and CDR2 is YNFKEQ in the germline V gene. CDR3 length equals 17 residues. V was pared by 3 bases and J by 2 bases, with 7 bases of the junction left unmatched. CDR3 bases: TGTGCCAGCAGCCACGCCTCGGGACTAGCGGGAACCTACGAGCAGTACTTC. Protein product: CASSHASGLAGTYEQYF.

The genes are TRBV4-2 and TRBJ2-7, with 11 positions matching TRBD1. The V gene's germline CDR1 is LGHNA and CDR2 YNFKEQ. After removal of 5 bases from V and 5 bases from J, the junction contained 11 bases not matched to a gene. The CDR3 sequence is 16 residues long. This CDR3 reads CASSSPPGQGADEQYF. CDR3 nucleotides: TGTGCCAGCAGCTCCCCACCAGGACAGGGGGCGGACGAGCAGTACTTC.

J is TRBJ1-6 and V is TRBV5-1; D might be TRBD1 (5 bases). This CDR3 spans 14 amino acids. Germline V CDR1 and CDR2: SGHRS, YFSETQ. Trimming took 5 bases from V and 7 from J, leaving 13 bases between them. CDR3 residues: CASSWAGENSPLHF. In DNA, the CDR3 is TGCGCCAGCAGTTGGGCGGGGGAGAATTCACCCCTCCACTTT.

This sequence joins TRBV10-3 and TRBJ2-5; 8 bases map to TRBD2. The CDR3 has 13 amino acids. The germline gives CDR1 ENHRY, CDR2 SYGVKD. The DNA for the CDR3 is TGTGCTGCGGGGTGGGGACTAGGAGAGACCCAGTACTTC. Translated: CAAGWGLGETQYF.

The gene calls are TRBV9 and TRBJ1-6; possibly TRBD1 for D (5 bases). The CDR3 spans 15 residues. Germline-derived CDR1 and CDR2 are SGDLS and YYNGEE. The ends were cut back, 0 bases at V and 7 bases at J, with 11 bases in the middle. DNA for the CDR3: TGTGCCAGCAGCGTAGTCGACAGTAACAATTCACCCCTCCACTTT. Translating gives CASSVVDSNNSPLHF. Variable domain in full (rest from reference TRBV9 and TRBJ1-6): DSGVTQTPKHLITATGQRVTLRCSPRSGDLSVYWYQQSLDQGLQFLIQYYNGEERAKGNILERFSAQQFPDLHSELNLSSLELGDSALYFCASSVVDSNNSPLHFGNGTRLTVT.

The gene calls are TRBV18 and TRBJ1-1, with D maybe TRBD1 (6 bases). The germline gives CDR1 KGHSH, CDR2 LQKENI. The CDR3 loop spans 13 amino acids. With 6 bases removed from V and 1 base from J, the gap between germline ends came to 9 bases. The CDR3: CASSPGQNTEAFF. CDR3 nucleotides: TGTGCCAGCTCCCCGGGACAGAACACTGAAGCTTTCTTT.

The J gene is TRBJ2-2, the V gene TRBV29-1; D is possibly TRBD2 (5 bases). This CDR3 comprises 13 residues. Germline lookup yields CDR1 SQVTM and CDR2 ANQGSEA. Trimming left V 5 bases short and J 2 bases short, with 9 bases between. The CDR3 bases are TGCAGCGTTCCGAGGGAAAACACCGGGGAGCTGTTTTTT. Translation gives CSVPRENTGELFF.

V gene TRBV5-1 combines with J gene TRBJ2-7; 7 positions agree with TRBD1. Trimming cost V 5 bases and J 8 bases; bases outside gene matches: 13. The germline CDR1 and CDR2 sequences are SGHRS and YFSETQ. This CDR3 comprises 14 residues. CDR3 DNA: TGCGCCAGCAGTCTGGACAGGTACGCGAGTCAGCAGTACTTC. Encoded protein: CASSLDRYASQQYF.

On this clone: One end of the junction varies from germline; a read error may be responsible. The rearrangement uses TRBV14 and TRBJ2-7; 15 nucleotides align to TRBD2. Germline V gives CDR1 SGHDN, CDR2 FVKESK. The CDR3 extends over 20 amino acids. The CDR3 DNA reads as TGTGCCAGCAGCCAAGATCCAGGACTAGCGGGAGGGCCAACCTCCCACGAGCAGTACTTC. It specifies CASSQDPGLAGGPTSHEQYF.

The J gene is TRBJ2-7, the V gene TRBV15, with a possible D match to TRBD2 (6 bases). Germline loops: CDR1 LNHNV, CDR2 YYDKDF (reference sequence). V was shortened by 0 bases and J by 6 bases, with 18 bases between the two germline ends. There are 16 residues in the CDR3. In DNA, the CDR3 is TGTGCCACCAGCAGAGAATTCGGGACTTGGGCATCCGAGCAGTACTTC. Translation: CATSREFGTWASEQYF.

V is TRBV18 and J is TRBJ1-1; 10 positions agree with TRBD1. Per germline, CDR1 KGHSH and CDR2 LQKENI. J gave up 6 bases and V 10 bases, and 11 bases lay outside the gene matches. The CDR3 spans 14 residues. The CDR3 sequence: CATTQGTGEAEAFF. CDR3 nucleotides: TGTGCCACAACACAGGGGACAGGGGAGGCTGAAGCTTTCTTT.

The genes are TRBV11-2 and TRBJ2-5; 7 bases line up with TRBD1. This CDR3 spans 16 amino acids. In germline, CDR1 is SGHAT, CDR2 FQNNGV. With 3 bases clipped from V and 1 base from J, the junction kept 8 bases outside the gene matches. In DNA, the CDR3 is TGTGCCAGCAGCTTGGGACAGCAAATTCTCCAAGAGACCCAGTACTTC. Its protein product is CASSLGQQILQETQYF.

Turning to this clone: Other nucleotide sequences in the sample specify the same CDR3. The chain carries TRBV4-1 and TRBJ2-7; TRBD2 matches 10 bases. Germline V CDR1 and CDR2: MGHRA, YSYEKL. The CDR3 is made up of 15 amino acids. V was pared by 1 base and J by 0 bases, with 0 bases of the junction left unmatched. CDR3 bases: TGCGCCAGCAGCCAAGGACTAGCGGGCTCCTACGAGCAGTACTTC. Its protein is CASSQGLAGSYEQYF.

The V call is TRBV6-5, the J call TRBJ1-4; unclear D gene. Germline assignment: CDR1 MNHEY and CDR2 SVGAGI. CDR3 length equals 14 residues. V lost 6 bases and J 8 bases, leaving 16 bases between the germline ends. The CDR3 loop reads CASSPLQAREKLFF. For the CDR3, the DNA is TGTGCCAGCAGCCCCCTTCAGGCCCGGGAAAAACTGTTTTTT.

The V call is TRBV29-1, the J call TRBJ2-3; 12 nucleotides line up with TRBD2. Trimming took 7 bases from V and 3 from J; bases not matched to a gene: 5. Germline V lookup: CDR1 SQVTM, CDR2 ANQGSEA. This CDR3 has 14 residues. Here the CDR3 DNA reads TGCAGCGGATTCGGGACTAGCGGGACAGATACGCAGTATTTT. Translation: CSGFGTSGTDTQYF.

The chain is built from TRBV28 and TRBJ1-2; D is possibly TRBD1 (6 bases). CDR1 MDHEN and CDR2 SYDVKM come from the germline V gene. The CDR3 contains 13 residues. V was shortened by 7 bases and J by 3 bases, with 12 bases between the two germline ends. The CDR3 is CASTPDRHYGYTF. DNA for the CDR3: TGTGCCAGCACTCCCGACAGGCACTATGGCTACACCTTC.

The V gene is TRBV2, the J gene TRBJ2-7; 7 bases align to TRBD2. Germline lookup yields CDR1 SNHLY and CDR2 FYNNEI. There are 12 residues in the CDR3. Trimming removed 6 bases from V and 6 bases from J; junction bases left unmatched: 5. In nucleotides, the CDR3 is TGTGCCAGCAGATGGGGGGGGGTCGAGCAGTACTTC. Translating gives CASRWGGVEQYF.

The chain recombines TRBV21-1 with TRBJ1-6. TRBV21-1 is deemed a pseudogene. The CDR3 sequence is 14 residues long. In DNA form, the CDR3 reads TGTGCCAGCAGCAGGAGAATGTATAATTCACCCCTCCACTTT. This translates into CASSRRMYNSPLHF.